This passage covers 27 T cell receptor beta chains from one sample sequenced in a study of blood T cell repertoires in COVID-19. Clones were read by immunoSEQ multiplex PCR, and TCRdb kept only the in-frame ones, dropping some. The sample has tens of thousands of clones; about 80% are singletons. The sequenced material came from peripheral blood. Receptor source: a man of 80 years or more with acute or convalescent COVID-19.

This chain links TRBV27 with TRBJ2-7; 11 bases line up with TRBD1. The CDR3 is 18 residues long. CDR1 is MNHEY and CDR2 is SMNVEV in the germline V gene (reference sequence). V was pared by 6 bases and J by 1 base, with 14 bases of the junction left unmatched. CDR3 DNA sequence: TGTGCCAGCAGCCCAACACCCGGGACAGGGGGTGCGTCCTACGAGCAGTACTTC. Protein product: CASSPTPGTGGASYEQYF.

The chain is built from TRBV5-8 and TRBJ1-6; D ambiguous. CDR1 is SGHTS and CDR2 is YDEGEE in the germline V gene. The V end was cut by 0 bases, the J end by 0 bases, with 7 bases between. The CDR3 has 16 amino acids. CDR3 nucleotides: TGTGCCAGCAGCTTGGTGGTTAGCTCCTATAATTCACCCCTCCACTTT. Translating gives CASSLVVSSYNSPLHF. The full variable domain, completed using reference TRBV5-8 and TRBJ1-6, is EAGVTQSPTHLIKTRGQQATLRCSPISGHTSVYWYQQALGLGLQFLLWYDEGEERNRGNFPPRFSGRQFPNYSSELNVNALELEDSALYLCASSLVVSSYNSPLHFGNGTRLTVT.

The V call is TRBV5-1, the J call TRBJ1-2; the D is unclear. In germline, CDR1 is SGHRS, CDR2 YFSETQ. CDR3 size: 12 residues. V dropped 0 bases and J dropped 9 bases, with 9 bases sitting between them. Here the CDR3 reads CASSLDGHSYTF. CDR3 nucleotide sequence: TGCGCCAGCAGCTTGGATGGGCACAGCTACACCTTC.

CDR3 amino acids: CASTLLGGGTGKSNEQYF. In DNA, the CDR3 is TGTGCCAGCACCCTACTTGGGGGTGGGACAGGGAAAAGCAACGAGCAGTACTTC. This chain uses TRBV28 with TRBJ2-7, with 9 bases matching TRBD1. Germline lookup yields CDR1 MDHEN and CDR2 SYDVKM. V gave up 7 bases and J gave up 5 bases; unmatched junction bases: 21. The CDR3 has 18 residues.

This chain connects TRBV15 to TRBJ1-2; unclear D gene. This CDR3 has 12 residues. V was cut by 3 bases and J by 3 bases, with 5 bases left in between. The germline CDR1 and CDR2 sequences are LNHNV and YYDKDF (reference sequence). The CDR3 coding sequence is TGTGCCACCAGCAGGGGCGACTATGGCTACACCTTC. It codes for CATSRGDYGYTF.

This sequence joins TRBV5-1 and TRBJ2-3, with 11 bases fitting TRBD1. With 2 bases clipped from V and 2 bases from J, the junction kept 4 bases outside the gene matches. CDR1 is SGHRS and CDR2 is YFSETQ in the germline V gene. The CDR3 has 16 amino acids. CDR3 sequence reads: CASSLPGQGDTDTQYF. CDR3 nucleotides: TGCGCCAGCAGCTTACCGGGACAGGGGGACACAGATACGCAGTATTTT.

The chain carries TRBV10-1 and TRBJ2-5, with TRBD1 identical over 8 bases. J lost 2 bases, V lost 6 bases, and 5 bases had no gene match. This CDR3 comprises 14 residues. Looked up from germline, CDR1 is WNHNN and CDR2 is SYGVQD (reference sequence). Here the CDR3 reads CASSSGQGQETQYF. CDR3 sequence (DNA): TGCGCCAGCAGCTCCGGACAGGGACAAGAGACCCAGTACTTC.

In DNA form, the CDR3 reads TGTGCCCAGATGTTCAGGGCTAGCGGGTTTTACAATGAGCAGTTCTTC. Translating it yields CAQMFRASGFYNEQFF. The V gene is TRBV24-1, the J gene TRBJ2-1, with 8 bases matching TRBD2. J lost 4 bases, V lost 12 bases, and 16 bases had no gene match. Germline CDR1 is KGHDR and CDR2 is SFDVKD. The CDR3 runs to 16 residues.

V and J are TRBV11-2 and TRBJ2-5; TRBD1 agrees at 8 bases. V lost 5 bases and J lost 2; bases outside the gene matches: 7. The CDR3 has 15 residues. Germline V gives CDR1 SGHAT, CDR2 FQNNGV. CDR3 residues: CASSGGTGIQETQYF. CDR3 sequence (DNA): TGTGCCAGCAGCGGGGGGACAGGCATTCAAGAGACCCAGTACTTC.

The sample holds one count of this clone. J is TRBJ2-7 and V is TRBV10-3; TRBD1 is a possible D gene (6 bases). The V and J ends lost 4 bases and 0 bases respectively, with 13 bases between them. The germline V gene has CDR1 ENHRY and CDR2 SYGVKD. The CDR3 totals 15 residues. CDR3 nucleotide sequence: TGTGCCATCAGTGTACAGGGCCCTAACTCCTACGAGCAGTACTTC. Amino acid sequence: CAISVQGPNSYEQYF.

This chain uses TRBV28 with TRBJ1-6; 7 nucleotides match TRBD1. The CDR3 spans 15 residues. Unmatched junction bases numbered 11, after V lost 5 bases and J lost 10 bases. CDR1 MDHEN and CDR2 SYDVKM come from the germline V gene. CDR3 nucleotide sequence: TGTGCCAGCAGTCACAGACAGGGACTCGTGTCACCCCTCCACTTT. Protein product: CASSHRQGLVSPLHF.

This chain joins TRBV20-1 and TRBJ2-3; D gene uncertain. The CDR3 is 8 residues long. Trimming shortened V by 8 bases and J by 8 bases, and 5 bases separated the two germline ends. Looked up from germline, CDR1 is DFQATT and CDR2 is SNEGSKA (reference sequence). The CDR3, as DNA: TGCAGTATGGCTACGCAGTATTTT. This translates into CSMATQYF.

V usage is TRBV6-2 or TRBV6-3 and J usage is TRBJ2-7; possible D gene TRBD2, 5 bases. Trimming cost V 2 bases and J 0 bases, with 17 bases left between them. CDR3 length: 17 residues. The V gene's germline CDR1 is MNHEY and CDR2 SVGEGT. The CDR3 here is CASSYLDDYLSSYEQYF. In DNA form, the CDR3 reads TGTGCCAGCAGTTACCTGGACGACTACCTCAGCTCCTACGAGCAGTACTTC.

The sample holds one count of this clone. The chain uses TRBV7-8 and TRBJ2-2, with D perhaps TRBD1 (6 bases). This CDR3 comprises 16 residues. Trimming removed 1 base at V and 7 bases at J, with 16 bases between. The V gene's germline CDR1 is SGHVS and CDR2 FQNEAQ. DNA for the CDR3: TGTGCCAGCAGCTTAGGGACCAGGGGAGCTGGCGGGGAGCTGTTTTTT. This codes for CASSLGTRGAGGELFF.

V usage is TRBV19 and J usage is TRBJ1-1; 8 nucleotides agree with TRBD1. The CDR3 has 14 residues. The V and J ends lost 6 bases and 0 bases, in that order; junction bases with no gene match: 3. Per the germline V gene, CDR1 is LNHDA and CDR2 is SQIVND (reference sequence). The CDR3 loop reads CASSPGGVNTEAFF. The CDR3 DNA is TGTGCCAGTAGCCCAGGGGGCGTGAACACTGAAGCTTTCTTT.

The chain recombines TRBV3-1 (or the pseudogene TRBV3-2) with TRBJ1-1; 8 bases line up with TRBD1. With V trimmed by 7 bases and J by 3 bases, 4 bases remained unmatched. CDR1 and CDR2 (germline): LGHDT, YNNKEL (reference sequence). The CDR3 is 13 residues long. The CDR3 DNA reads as TGTGCCAGCAAGAACAGGGGGGACACTGAAGCTTTCTTT. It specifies CASKNRGDTEAFF.

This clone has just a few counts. Written as DNA, the CDR3 is TGTGCCAGCAGCTTAGCGAGCGGGGGGGCGTATGAGCAGTACTTC. Translating it yields CASSLASGGAYEQYF. The chain couples TRBV7-2 to TRBJ2-7; 10 nucleotides line up with TRBD2. The CDR3 runs to 15 residues. The V segment lost 0 bases and the J segment 7 bases; nucleotides outside the gene matches: 6. Germline CDR1 and CDR2: SGHTA and FQGNSA.

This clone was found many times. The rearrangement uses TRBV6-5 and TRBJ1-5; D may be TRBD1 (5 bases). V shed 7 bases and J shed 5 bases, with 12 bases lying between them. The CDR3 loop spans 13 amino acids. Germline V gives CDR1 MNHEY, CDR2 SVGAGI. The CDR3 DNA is TGTGCCAGCATCAAGGAAGGGGATCAGCCCCAGCATTTT. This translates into CASIKEGDQPQHF.

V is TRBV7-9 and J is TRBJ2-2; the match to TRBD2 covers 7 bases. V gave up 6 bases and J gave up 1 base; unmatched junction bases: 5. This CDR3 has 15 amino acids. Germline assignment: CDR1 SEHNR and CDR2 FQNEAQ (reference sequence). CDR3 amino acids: CASRSGTKNTGELFF. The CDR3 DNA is TGTGCCAGCAGGTCCGGGACTAAGAACACCGGGGAGCTGTTTTTT.

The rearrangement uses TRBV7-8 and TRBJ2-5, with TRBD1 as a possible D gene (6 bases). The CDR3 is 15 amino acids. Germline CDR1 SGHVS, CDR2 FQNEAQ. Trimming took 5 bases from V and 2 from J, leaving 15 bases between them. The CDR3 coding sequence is TGTGCCAGCAGCCCCCTAGGGGGTTGGCAAGAGACCCAGTACTTC. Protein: CASSPLGGWQETQYF.

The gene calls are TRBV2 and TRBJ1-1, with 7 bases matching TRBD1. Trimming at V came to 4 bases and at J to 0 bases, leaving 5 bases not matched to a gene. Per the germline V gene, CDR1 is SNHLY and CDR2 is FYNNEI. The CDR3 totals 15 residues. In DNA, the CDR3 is TGTGCCAGCAGTGCCCAGGGGGTATTGAACACTGAAGCTTTCTTT. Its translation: CASSAQGVLNTEAFF.

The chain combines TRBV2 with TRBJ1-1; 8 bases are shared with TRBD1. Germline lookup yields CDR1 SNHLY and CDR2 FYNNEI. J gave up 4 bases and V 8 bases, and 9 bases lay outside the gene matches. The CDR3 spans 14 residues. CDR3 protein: CASHAGGVGTEAFF. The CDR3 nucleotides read TGTGCCAGCCATGCAGGGGGCGTGGGCACTGAAGCTTTCTTT.

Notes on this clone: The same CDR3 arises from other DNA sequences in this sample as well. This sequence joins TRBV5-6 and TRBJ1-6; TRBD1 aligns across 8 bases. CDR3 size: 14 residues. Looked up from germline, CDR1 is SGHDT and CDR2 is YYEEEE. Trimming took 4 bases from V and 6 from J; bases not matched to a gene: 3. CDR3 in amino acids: CASSPDRGNSPLHF. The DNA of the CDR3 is TGTGCCAGCAGCCCAGACAGGGGTAATTCACCCCTCCACTTT.

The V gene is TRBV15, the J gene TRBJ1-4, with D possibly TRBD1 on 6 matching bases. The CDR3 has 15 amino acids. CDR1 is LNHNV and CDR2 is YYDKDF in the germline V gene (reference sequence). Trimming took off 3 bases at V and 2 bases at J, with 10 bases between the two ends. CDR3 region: CATSRQGSTNEKLFF. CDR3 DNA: TGTGCCACCAGCAGGCAGGGGTCGACTAATGAAAAACTGTTTTTT.

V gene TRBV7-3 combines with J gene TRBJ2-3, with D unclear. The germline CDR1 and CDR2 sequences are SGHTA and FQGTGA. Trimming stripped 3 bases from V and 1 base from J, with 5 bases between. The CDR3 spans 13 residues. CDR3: CASSFTRTDTQYF. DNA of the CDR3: TGTGCCAGCAGCTTCACTCGCACAGATACGCAGTATTTT.

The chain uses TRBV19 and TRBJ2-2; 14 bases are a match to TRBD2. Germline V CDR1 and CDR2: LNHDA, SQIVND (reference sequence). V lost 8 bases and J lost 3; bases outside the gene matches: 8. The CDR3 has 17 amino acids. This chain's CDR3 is CASRTRGLAGDTGELFF. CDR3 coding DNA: TGTGCCAGTCGAACTAGGGGACTAGCGGGAGACACCGGGGAGCTGTTTTTT.

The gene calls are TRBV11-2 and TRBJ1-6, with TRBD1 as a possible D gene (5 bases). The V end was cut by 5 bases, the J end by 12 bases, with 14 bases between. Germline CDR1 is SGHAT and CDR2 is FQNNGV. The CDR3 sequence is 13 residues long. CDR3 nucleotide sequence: TGTGCCAGCAGCCCGGGGGATGTAGAACCCCTCCACTTT. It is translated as CASSPGDVEPLHF.